This entry is about one T cell receptor beta chain. The antigen remains undetermined. Authors of the study amplified TCR beta CDR3 regions from RNA transcripts. Using the HTBI primer set, a first-round RT-PCR was run on the TCR CDR3. TCRdb re-called the multiplex PCR reads through MiXCR, storing one row per CDR3 protein. The repertoire consists of around 540,000 distinct CDR3 sequences, with around 16% occurring once and the leading ten covering 25% to 35%. Trimming removed 4 bases at V and 0 bases at J, with 16 bases between. Germline V gene sequence: CDR1 LGHNA, CDR2 YSLEER. The CDR3 spans 17 residues. This specimen comes from a study of T cells in Graves' hyperthyroidism and ophthalmopathy. Findings and limits, study-wide: Ophthalmopathy stood apart from stable hyperthyroidism in a 13 V-J model. Within blood appeared most thyroid clonotypes that had expanded above 0.001.

Sequencing input: blood. The TCR comes from a woman aged 25-40 years with Graves' ophthalmopathy. J is TRBJ1-3 and V is TRBV4-3; D is perhaps TRBD1 (6 bases). CDR3 sequence: CASSPEITGPSGNTIYF. In nucleotides, the CDR3 is TGCGCCAGCAGCCCAGAGATCACAGGGCCCTCTGGAAACACCATATATTTT.